A selection of T cell receptor beta chains follows, all from one sample in a study of blood T cell repertoires in COVID-19. Clones were sequenced by immunoSEQ multiplex PCR, and TCRdb holds only the in-frame ones, with some missing. The sample holds about 180,000 clones; roughly 84% are singletons and the top ten take 2.9%. The sample was peripheral blood. These receptors were collected from a woman aged 55-70 years with acute or convalescent COVID-19. Each CDR3 is given with its conserved first and last residue. The D gene is left open where the match is weak. Expanded clones are given a class, and other clones once, few, many or no size at all.

d_call | clone_size | j_call | v_call | cdr3_nt | cdr3_aa
TRBD1 | - | TRBJ1-6 | TRBV11-2 | TGTGCCAGCAGCTACCGGGACAGGGAAAGCTCCTATAATTCACCCCTCCACTTT | CASSYRDRESSYNSPLHF
TRBD2 | - | TRBJ2-3 | TRBV7-9 | TGTGCCAGCAGCTTAGGGGGGACTAGCGCCACAGATACGCAGTATTTT | CASSLGGTSATDTQYF
- | - | TRBJ2-7 | TRBV6-5 | TGTGCCAGCAGTTACTCCAGGGTGGGCGAGCAGTACTTC | CASSYSRVGEQYF
TRBD1 | - | TRBJ1-1 | TRBV12-3/TRBV12-4 | TGTGCCAGCAGCCTGGACAGGGGCACTGAAGCTTTCTTT | CASSLDRGTEAFF
- | few | TRBJ2-3 | TRBV28 | TGTGCCAGCAGCCCCGTGGGTAAGCCGGGAGATACGCAGTATTTT | CASSPVGKPGDTQYF
- | once | TRBJ2-6 | TRBV4-2 | TGTGCCAGCAGCCAAGATCTATACTCTGGGGCCAACGTCCTGACTTTC | CASSQDLYSGANVLTF
- | - | TRBJ1-6 | TRBV6-5 | TGTGCCAGCAGTCCCACGGGGATAGGTAATTCACCCCTCCACTTT | CASSPTGIGNSPLHF
- | - | TRBJ2-5 | TRBV5-4 | TGTGCCAGCAGCTTGCGCAGAGACAGACAAGAGACCCAGTACTTC | CASSLRRDRQETQYF
- | - | TRBJ1-3 | TRBV15 | TGTGCCACCAGCAGAGATCCGACAGGCCGAAACACCATATATTTT | CATSRDPTGRNTIYF
TRBD1 | - | TRBJ1-1 | TRBV6-2/TRBV6-3 | TGTGCCAGCAGTTCCGCCGGGACAGGTGAATACACTGAAGCTTTCTTT | CASSSAGTGEYTEAFF
- | - | TRBJ2-3 | TRBV7-9 | TGTGCCAGCAGCTTAGGGGGCCCCACACAACGCACAGATACGCAGTATTTT | CASSLGGPTQRTDTQYF
- | - | TRBJ1-2 | TRBV24-1 | TGTGCCACCAGTGAGGTCCGGGGCTATGGCTACACCTTC | CATSEVRGYGYTF
- | - | TRBJ2-4 | TRBV6-2/TRBV6-3 | TGTGCCAGCAGCCCCGAGTCCGGGACATTGCCAAACATTCAGTACTTC | CASSPESGTLPNIQYF
- | once | TRBJ1-2 | TRBV7-2 | TGTGCCAGCAGCTTAGACAGGGCCCGAAATTATGGCTACACCTTC | CASSLDRARNYGYTF
- | - | TRBJ1-5 | TRBV5-1 | TGCGCCAGCAGGGAGGGACCTAGCAATCAGCCCCAGCATTTT | CASREGPSNQPQHF
- | once | TRBJ2-5 | TRBV5-1 | TGCGCCAGCAGCGAGAGGGGGAGGGGAGAGACCCAGTACTTC | CASSERGRGETQYF
TRBD2 | - | TRBJ2-5 | TRBV11-2 | TGTGCCAGCAGCCCCGGGACTAGCGGGGGGCAAGAGACCCAGTACTTC | CASSPGTSGGQETQYF
- | - | TRBJ1-2 | TRBV11-2 | TGTGCCAGCAGCCACAACCCCGGGTATGGCTACACCTTC | CASSHNPGYGYTF
- | - | TRBJ2-2 | TRBV7-2 | TGTGCCAGCAGCTTTCGACGGGGAACCGGGGAGCTGTTTTTT | CASSFRRGTGELFF
- | few | TRBJ1-6 | TRBV2 | TGTGCCAGCACCGCCTGGGGCAGAGGAGACTCACCCCTCCACTTT | CASTAWGRGDSPLHF
- | once | TRBJ1-2 | TRBV19 | TGTGCCAGTAGTTTCGGGGAGGACTATGGCTACACCTTC | CASSFGEDYGYTF
- | - | TRBJ1-2 | TRBV28 | TGTGCCAGCAGTTTACTTGACAGGATCTATGGCTACACCTTC | CASSLLDRIYGYTF
- | - | TRBJ1-5 | TRBV4-3 | TGCGCCAGCAGCCTAGACAGAAGTCAGCCCCAGCATTTT | CASSLDRSQPQHF
- | - | TRBJ1-2 | TRBV5-6 | TGTGCCAGCACCCACAACAATAACTATGGCTACACCTTC | CASTHNNNYGYTF
- | - | TRBJ1-2 | TRBV18 | TGTGCCAGCTTCTCCGGGGAGATCTATGGCTACACCTTC | CASFSGEIYGYTF
- | - | TRBJ1-2 | TRBV19 | TGTGCCAGTAGATCAGGGGCCCTCAACTATGGCTACACCTTC | CASRSGALNYGYTF
TRBD1 | once | TRBJ1-1 | TRBV18 | TGTGCCAGCCAACCGGGACAGGGTGGGACTGAAGCTTTCTTT | CASQPGQGGTEAFF
- | - | TRBJ1-6 | TRBV5-1 | TGCGCCAGCAGCATAATACAGAGCTCCTATAATTCACCCCTCCACTTT | CASSIIQSSYNSPLHF
- | - | TRBJ1-6 | TRBV11-2 | TGTGCCAGCAGCCTAGAGAGCTCCTATAATTCACCCCTCCACTTT | CASSLESSYNSPLHF
TRBD1 | - | TRBJ1-5 | TRBV27 | TGTGCCAGCAGTTTATCGCGGACAGGGGGAGGTCAGCCCCAGCATTTT | CASSLSRTGGGQPQHF
TRBD2 | - | TRBJ2-3 | TRBV7-2 | TGTGCCAGCAGCTTACGTGCTAGCGGGGCAGATACGCAGTATTTT | CASSLRASGADTQYF
- | - | TRBJ2-5 | TRBV28 | TGTGCCAGCAGTTTATTGTCTAGCACGAAGGAGACCCAGTACTTC | CASSLLSSTKETQYF
- | - | TRBJ2-2 | TRBV19 | TGTGCCAGTAGTACGCCAGGGCTCACCGGGGAGCTGTTTTTT | CASSTPGLTGELFF
- | - | TRBJ1-5 | TRBV6-1 | TGTGCCAGCAGTGAAGGGGAGACGGAGAATCAGCCCCAGCATTTT | CASSEGETENQPQHF
TRBD1 | - | TRBJ1-1 | TRBV18 | TGTGCCAGCTCACCTCAAGGGACAGGGGGCGTTGAAGCTTTCTTT | CASSPQGTGGVEAFF
- | - | TRBJ1-5 | TRBV5-1 | TGCGCCAGCAGCCCAGGGGAGTATAGCAATCAGCCCCAGCATTTT | CASSPGEYSNQPQHF
TRBD1 | - | TRBJ2-5 | TRBV4-3 | TGCGCCAGCAGCCAAGAGAACAGGGGAGAGACCCAGTACTTC | CASSQENRGETQYF
TRBD2 | - | TRBJ2-1 | TRBV19 | TGTGCCAGTAGTATAGTCCGGGCTAGCGGGGGTTCCTACAATGAGCAGTTCTTC | CASSIVRASGGSYNEQFF
TRBD1 | - | TRBJ1-3 | TRBV10-3 | TGTGCCATCACTCCCCGGGACAGCGGAAACACCATATATTTT | CAITPRDSGNTIYF
TRBD2 | - | TRBJ2-1 | TRBV6-1 | TGTGCCAGCAGTGAACAGAGCGGGGGGCCCAATGAGCAGTTCTTC | CASSEQSGGPNEQFF
- | once | TRBJ2-7 | TRBV12-3/TRBV12-4 | TGTGCCAGCAGTTTTATAACCGGCTACGAGCAGTACTTC | CASSFITGYEQYF
- | - | TRBJ1-4 | TRBV27 | TGTGCCAGCAGCCATGCCGGGAGATTTAATGAAAAACTGTTTTTT | CASSHAGRFNEKLFF
- | - | TRBJ2-5 | TRBV3-1/TRBV3-2 | TGTGCCAGCAGCCGCGAAGAGACCCAGTACTTC | CASSREETQYF
- | - | TRBJ1-1 | TRBV5-1 | TGCGCCAGCAGCTTGGCGCCTCCAGGGGATAACACTGAAGCTTTCTTT | CASSLAPPGDNTEAFF
- | few | TRBJ1-4 | TRBV11-2 | TGTGCCAGCAGCTTAGCTCGGGAAACGGGGGAAAAACTGTTTTTT | CASSLARETGEKLFF
TRBD1 | few | TRBJ1-2 | TRBV10-3 | TGTGCCATCAGTGAGCCGGACAGGGTATCCTATGGCTACACCTTC | CAISEPDRVSYGYTF
- | - | TRBJ1-1 | TRBV9 | TGTGCCAGCAGCGTAGAAGGGGTCGGGACTGAAGCTTTCTTT | CASSVEGVGTEAFF
TRBD2 | - | TRBJ2-1 | TRBV7-6 | TGTGCCAGCAGCTTAGGCGGGGGGGCCGAAAATGAGCAGTTCTTC | CASSLGGGAENEQFF
TRBD2 | - | TRBJ2-3 | TRBV5-1 | TGCGCCAGCAGCTTGGGCGGGACTATGGGCACAGATACGCAGTATTTT | CASSLGGTMGTDTQYF
TRBD2 | - | TRBJ2-3 | TRBV3-1/TRBV3-2 | TGTGCCAGCAGCCAAGATCTAGCGGGGTGGATAGATACGCAGTATTTT | CASSQDLAGWIDTQYF
TRBD1 | - | TRBJ2-5 | TRBV7-7 | TGTGCTAGCAGCCCAGGGACAGGCCAAGAGACCCAGTACTTC | CASSPGTGQETQYF
TRBD1 | - | TRBJ1-1 | TRBV25-1 | TGTGCCAGCAGTGCACACAGGGGGGAGAACACTGAAGCTTTCTTT | CASSAHRGENTEAFF
- | - | TRBJ1-1 | TRBV27 | TGTGCCAGCAGTTTATCCGGACAGAAGAACACTGAAGCTTTCTTT | CASSLSGQKNTEAFF
- | - | TRBJ2-1 | TRBV5-1 | TGCGCCAGCAGCCTGGAAGGACGGCTCTCCGGGGATGAGCAGTTCTTC | CASSLEGRLSGDEQFF
- | - | TRBJ1-1 | TRBV10-2 | TGCGCCAGCAGGCCAATGGGGGGATTGGGCACTGAAGCTTTCTTT | CASRPMGGLGTEAFF